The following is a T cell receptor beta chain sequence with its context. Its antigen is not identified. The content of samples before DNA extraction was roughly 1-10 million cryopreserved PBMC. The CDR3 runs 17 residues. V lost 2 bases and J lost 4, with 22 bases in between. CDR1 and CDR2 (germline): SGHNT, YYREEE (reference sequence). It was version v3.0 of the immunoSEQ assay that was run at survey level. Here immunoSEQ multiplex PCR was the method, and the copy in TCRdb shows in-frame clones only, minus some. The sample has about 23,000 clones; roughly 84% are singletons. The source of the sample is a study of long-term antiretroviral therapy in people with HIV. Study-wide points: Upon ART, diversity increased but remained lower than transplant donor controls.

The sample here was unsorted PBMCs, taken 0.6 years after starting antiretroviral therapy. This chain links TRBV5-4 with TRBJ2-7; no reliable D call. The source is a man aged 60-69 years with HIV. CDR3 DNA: TGTGCCAGCAGCTTAGCCCCTCCCTCAGGTGGCCTGTACGAGCAGTACTTC. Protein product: CASSLAPPSGGLYEQYF.